Below are 10 T cell receptor beta chains sequenced from a single sample in a study of shared clonotypes between healthy human individuals. Measured with immunoSEQ multiplex PCR; TCRdb has only the in-frame clones, and not every one. The table lists about 710,000 clones, 55% to 80% of them singletons, with more than 1.5% in the top ten. Sequenced material: memory CD4+ T cells sorted from blood. Subset defined: CD45RA-negative fraction. The receptors stem from a woman aged 30 to 39 in good health.

The chain carries TRBV19 and TRBJ2-7, with D possibly being TRBD1 or TRBD2 (5 bases each). The CDR3 totals 17 residues. Germline assignment: CDR1 LNHDA and CDR2 SQIVND (reference sequence). V was cut by 3 bases and J by 4 bases, with 22 bases left in between. CDR3 sequence: CASSMYISGPTGYEQYF. CDR3 bases: TGTGCCAGTAGTATGTATATATCGGGACCCACGGGTTACGAGCAGTACTTC.

The chain employs TRBV2 and TRBJ2-5; tentative D call: TRBD1 (6 bases). CDR1 and CDR2 from the germline V gene are SNHLY and FYNNEI. The V and J ends lost 6 bases and 4 bases respectively, with 12 bases between them. This CDR3 spans 13 amino acids. CDR3 sequence (DNA): TGTGCCAGCAGCGACAACAGGGCAGAGACCCAGTACTTC. Protein sequence: CASSDNRAETQYF.

This chain joins TRBV19 and TRBJ2-5; D possibly corresponds to TRBD2 (5 bases). Germline V CDR1 and CDR2: LNHDA, SQIVND (reference sequence). This CDR3 is 13 amino acids long. Trimming cost V 3 bases and J 3 bases, with 8 bases left between them. The CDR3 DNA follows: TGTGCCAGTAGTATCAGCGGAAAAGAGACCCAGTACTTC. This gives the protein CASSISGKETQYF.

J is TRBJ2-6 and V is TRBV6-5, with TRBD1 as a possible D gene (5 bases). The V gene's germline CDR1 is MNHEY and CDR2 SVGAGI. This CDR3 is built from 15 residues. V lost 6 bases to trimming and J lost 1 base, with 10 bases between them. CDR3 in amino acids: CASSTRGSGANVLTF. For the CDR3, the DNA is TGTGCCAGCAGCACAAGGGGTTCTGGGGCCAACGTCCTGACTTTC.

This clone was seen only a few times. Other nucleotide sequences in the sample specify the same CDR3. V is TRBV2 and J is TRBJ2-1; D may be TRBD2 (5 bases). Trimming took 4 bases from V and 1 from J, leaving 8 bases between them. The CDR3 runs 14 residues. Germline-derived CDR1 and CDR2 are SNHLY and FYNNEI. Here the CDR3 reads CASSGLASYNEQFF. The CDR3, as DNA: TGTGCCAGCAGTGGGCTAGCTTCCTACAATGAGCAGTTCTTC.

V is TRBV7-9 and J is TRBJ2-4; possible D gene TRBD1, 6 bases. The CDR3 contains 19 residues. Trimming shortened V by 6 bases and J by 1 base, and 25 bases separated the two germline ends. Per the germline V gene, CDR1 is SEHNR and CDR2 is FQNEAQ (reference sequence). The CDR3 nucleotides are TGTGCCAGCAGTCACATAAAAACGGACAGCACGATGGCCAAAAACATTCAGTACTTC. This translates into CASSHIKTDSTMAKNIQYF.

This chain joins TRBV30 and TRBJ2-3, with 11 bases that match TRBD2. This CDR3 is built from 16 residues. Germline CDR1 reads GTSNPN; CDR2 reads SVGIG (reference sequence). Trimming cost V 3 bases and J 0 bases; bases outside gene matches: 5. The CDR3 coding sequence is TGTGCCTGGAGCGGTAGCGGGGGGGGTAGCACAGATACGCAGTATTTT. Its translation: CAWSGSGGGSTDTQYF.

The rearrangement uses TRBV23-1 and TRBJ1-5, with D possibly matching TRBD1 (5 bases). TRBV23-1 is an open reading frame, and its role is uncertain. The CDR3 is 16 residues long. V shed 0 bases and J shed 1 base, with 10 bases lying between them. The CDR3 spells CASSQSWGGSNQPQHF. The DNA of the CDR3 is TGCGCCAGCAGTCAATCGTGGGGGGGAAGCAATCAGCCCCAGCATTTT.

V is TRBV11-2 and J is TRBJ2-5, with D perhaps being TRBD1 or TRBD2 (6 bases each). The CDR3 consists of 14 residues. V was pared by 1 base and J by 4 bases, with 10 bases between. Germline V gene lookup returns CDR1 SGHAT and CDR2 FQNNGV. CDR3 DNA sequence: TGTGCCAGCAGCTTAGGAGGGGGACTAGAGACCCAGTACTTC. As protein: CASSLGGGLETQYF.

The J gene is TRBJ2-5, the V gene TRBV15; 7 bases are a match to TRBD1. The CDR3 is 14 amino acids. Germline V gene sequence: CDR1 LNHNV, CDR2 YYDKDF (reference sequence). V dropped 4 bases and J dropped 5; count of bases not matched to a gene: 7. DNA for the CDR3: TGTGCCACCAGCAACCGACAGGGATACGAGACCCAGTACTTC. Translated: CATSNRQGYETQYF.